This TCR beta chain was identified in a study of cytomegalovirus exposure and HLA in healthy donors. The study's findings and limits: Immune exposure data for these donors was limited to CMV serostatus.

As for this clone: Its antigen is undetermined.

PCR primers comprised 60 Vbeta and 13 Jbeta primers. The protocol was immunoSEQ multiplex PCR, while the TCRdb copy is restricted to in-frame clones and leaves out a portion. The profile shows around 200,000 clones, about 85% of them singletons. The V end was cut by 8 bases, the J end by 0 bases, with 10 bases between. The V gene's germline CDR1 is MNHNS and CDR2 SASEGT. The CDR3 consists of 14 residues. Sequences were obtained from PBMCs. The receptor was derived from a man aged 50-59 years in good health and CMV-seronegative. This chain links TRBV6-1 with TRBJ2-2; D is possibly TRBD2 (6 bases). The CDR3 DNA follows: TGTGCCAGCCGTGGGACTCCGAACACCGGGGAGCTGTTTTTT. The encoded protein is CASRGTPNTGELFF.